The TCR beta chain described here comes from a study of T cells in Graves' hyperthyroidism and ophthalmopathy. Study in general: Peripheral blood samples were taken at initial diagnosis, prior to any treatment.

V lost 3 bases and J lost 8, with 14 bases in between. This CDR3 is 14 amino acids long. Germline CDR1 SGHTA, CDR2 FQGNSA. Amplified regions were TCR beta CDR3 sequences from RNA transcripts. TCR CDR3 underwent first-round RT-PCR with the HTBI primer set. TCRdb used MiXCR to reprocess the multiplex PCR reads, holding one entry per CDR3 protein. This sample has 750,000 to 950,000 distinct CDR3 sequences; around 39% occur once, and the top ten carry roughly 8.3%. This TCR derives from a man aged 18 to 30 with Graves' hyperthyroidism. The V and J genes are TRBV7-2 and TRBJ1-3; D remains ambiguous. The sequenced sample was blood. CDR3 coding DNA: TGTGCCAGCAGCTTCGTTAACTATGGCTACACCATATATTTT. Amino acids: CASSFVNYGYTIYF.